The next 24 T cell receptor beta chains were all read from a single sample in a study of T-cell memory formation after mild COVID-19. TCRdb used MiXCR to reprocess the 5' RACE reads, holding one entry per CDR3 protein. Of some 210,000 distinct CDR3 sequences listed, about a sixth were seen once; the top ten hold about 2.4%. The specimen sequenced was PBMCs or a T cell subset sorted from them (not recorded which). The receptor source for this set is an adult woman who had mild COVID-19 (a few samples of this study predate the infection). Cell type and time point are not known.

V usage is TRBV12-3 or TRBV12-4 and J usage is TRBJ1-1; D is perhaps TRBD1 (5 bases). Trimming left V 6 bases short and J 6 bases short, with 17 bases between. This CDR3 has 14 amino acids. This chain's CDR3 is CASSRSGRGAEAFF. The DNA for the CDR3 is TGTGCCAGCAGCCGTTCAGGGAGGGGCGCTGAAGCTTTCTTT.

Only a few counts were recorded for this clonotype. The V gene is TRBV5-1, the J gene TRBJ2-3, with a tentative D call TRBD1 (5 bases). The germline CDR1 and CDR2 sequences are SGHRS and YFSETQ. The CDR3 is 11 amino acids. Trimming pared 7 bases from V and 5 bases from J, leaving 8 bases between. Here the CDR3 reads CASRQQDTQYF. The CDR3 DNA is TGCGCCAGCCGACAGCAAGATACGCAGTATTTT.

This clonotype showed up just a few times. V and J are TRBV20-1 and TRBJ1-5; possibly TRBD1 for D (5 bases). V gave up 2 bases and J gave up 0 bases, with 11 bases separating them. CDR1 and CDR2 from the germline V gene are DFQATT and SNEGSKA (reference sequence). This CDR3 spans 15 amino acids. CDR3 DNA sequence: TGCAGTGCTAGACAGGGAGTCTATAGCAATCAGCCCCAGCATTTT. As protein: CSARQGVYSNQPQHF.

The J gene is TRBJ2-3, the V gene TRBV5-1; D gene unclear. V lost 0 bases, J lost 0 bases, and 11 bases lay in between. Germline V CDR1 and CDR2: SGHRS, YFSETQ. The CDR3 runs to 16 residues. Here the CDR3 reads CASSLAQLASTDTQYF. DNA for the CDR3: TGCGCCAGCAGCTTGGCACAATTAGCTAGCACAGATACGCAGTATTTT.

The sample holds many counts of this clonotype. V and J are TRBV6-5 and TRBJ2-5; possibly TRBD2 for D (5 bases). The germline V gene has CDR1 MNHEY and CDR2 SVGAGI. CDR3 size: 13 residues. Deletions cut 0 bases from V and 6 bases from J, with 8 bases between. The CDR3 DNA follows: TGTGCCAGCAGTTACTCACACGGGAAGACCCAGTACTTC. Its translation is CASSYSHGKTQYF.

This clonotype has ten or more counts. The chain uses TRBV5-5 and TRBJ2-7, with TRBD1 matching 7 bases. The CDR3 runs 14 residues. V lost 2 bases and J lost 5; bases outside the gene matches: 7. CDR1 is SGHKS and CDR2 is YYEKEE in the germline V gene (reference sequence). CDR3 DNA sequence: TGTGCCAGCAGCTTTTGGACAGGACGCCACGAGCAGTACTTC. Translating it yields CASSFWTGRHEQYF.

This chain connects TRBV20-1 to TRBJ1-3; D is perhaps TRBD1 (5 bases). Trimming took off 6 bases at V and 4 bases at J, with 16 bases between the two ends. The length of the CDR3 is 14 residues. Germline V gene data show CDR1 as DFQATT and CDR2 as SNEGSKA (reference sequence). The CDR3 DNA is TGCAGTGCCTCGACGGGACGGCGAGGAAACACCATATATTTT. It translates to CSASTGRRGNTIYF.

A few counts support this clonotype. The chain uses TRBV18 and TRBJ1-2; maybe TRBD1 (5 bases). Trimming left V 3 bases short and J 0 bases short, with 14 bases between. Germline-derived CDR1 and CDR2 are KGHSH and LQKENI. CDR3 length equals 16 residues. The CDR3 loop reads CASSPQGGGTNYGYTF. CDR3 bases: TGTGCCAGCTCACCGCAGGGAGGTGGGACTAACTATGGCTACACCTTC.

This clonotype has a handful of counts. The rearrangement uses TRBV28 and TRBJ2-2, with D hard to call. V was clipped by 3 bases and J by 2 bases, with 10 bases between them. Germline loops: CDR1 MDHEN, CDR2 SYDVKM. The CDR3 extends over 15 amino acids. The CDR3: CASSFNYLNTGELFF. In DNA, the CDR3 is TGTGCCAGCAGTTTCAACTACCTAAACACCGGGGAGCTGTTTTTT. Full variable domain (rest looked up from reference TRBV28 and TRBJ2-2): DVKVTQSSRYLVKRTGEKVFLECVQDMDHENMFWYRQDPGLGLRLIYFSYDVKMKEKGDIPEGYSVSREKKERFSLILESASTNQTSMYLCASSFNYLNTGELFFGEGSRLTVL.

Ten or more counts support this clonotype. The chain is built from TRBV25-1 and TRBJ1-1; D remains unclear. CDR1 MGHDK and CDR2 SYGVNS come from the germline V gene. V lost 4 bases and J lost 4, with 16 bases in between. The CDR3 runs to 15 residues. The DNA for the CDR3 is TGTGCCAGCAGTGGGGTGTACGGATATGGCACTGAAGCTTTCTTT. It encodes CASSGVYGYGTEAFF.

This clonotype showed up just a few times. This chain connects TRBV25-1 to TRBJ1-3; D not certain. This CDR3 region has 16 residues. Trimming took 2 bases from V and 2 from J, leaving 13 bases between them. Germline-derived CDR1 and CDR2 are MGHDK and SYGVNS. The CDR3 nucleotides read TGTGCCAGCAGTGAAACCGCAGGCTACACTGGAAACACCATATATTTT. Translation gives CASSETAGYTGNTIYF.

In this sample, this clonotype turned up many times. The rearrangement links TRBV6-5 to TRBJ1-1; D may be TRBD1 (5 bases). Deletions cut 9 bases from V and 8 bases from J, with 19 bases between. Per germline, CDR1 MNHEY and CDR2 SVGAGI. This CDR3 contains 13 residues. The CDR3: CASKSGTPREAFF. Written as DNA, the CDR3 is TGTGCCAGTAAGAGCGGGACTCCTAGAGAAGCTTTCTTT.

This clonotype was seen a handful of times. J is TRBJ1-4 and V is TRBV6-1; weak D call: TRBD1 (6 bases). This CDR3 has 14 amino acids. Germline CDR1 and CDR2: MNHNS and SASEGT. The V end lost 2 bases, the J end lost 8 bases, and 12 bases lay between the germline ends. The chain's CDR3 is CASSEWGQEEKLFF. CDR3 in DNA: TGTGCCAGCAGTGAATGGGGGCAGGAGGAAAAACTGTTTTTT.

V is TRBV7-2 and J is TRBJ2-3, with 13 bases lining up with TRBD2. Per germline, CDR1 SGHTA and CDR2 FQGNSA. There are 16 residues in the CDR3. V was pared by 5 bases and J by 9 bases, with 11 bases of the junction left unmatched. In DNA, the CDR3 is TGTGCCAGCAGCCTCGGGGCGGGACTAGCGGGACACACGCAGTATTTT. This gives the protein CASSLGAGLAGHTQYF.

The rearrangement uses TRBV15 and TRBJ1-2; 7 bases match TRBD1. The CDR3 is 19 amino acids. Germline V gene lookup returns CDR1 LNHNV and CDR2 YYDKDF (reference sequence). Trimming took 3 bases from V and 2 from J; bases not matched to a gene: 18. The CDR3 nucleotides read TGTGCCACCAGCAGTACTCGCATCCGGGACAGTCATCGAAACTATGGCTACACCTTC. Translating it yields CATSSTRIRDSHRNYGYTF.

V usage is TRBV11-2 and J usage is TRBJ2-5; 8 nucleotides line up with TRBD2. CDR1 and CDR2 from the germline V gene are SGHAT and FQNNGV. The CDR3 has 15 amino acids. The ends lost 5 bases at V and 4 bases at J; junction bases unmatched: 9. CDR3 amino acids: CASSPSRGGRETQYF. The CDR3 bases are TGTGCCAGCAGCCCGAGTCGGGGGGGCCGAGAGACCCAGTACTTC.

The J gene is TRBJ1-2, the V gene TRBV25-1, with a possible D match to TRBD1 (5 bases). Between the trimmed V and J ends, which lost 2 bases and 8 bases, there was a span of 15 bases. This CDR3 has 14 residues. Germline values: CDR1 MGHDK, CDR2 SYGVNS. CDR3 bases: TGTGCCAGCAGTGAAAGTCGAGGGGCGGAGGGCTACACCTTC. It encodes CASSESRGAEGYTF.

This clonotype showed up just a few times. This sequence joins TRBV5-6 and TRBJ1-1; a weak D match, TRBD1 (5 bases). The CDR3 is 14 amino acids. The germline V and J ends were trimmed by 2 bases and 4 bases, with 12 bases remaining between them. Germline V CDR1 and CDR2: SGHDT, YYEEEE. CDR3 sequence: CASSFVTGGTEAFF. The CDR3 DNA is TGTGCCAGCAGCTTCGTAACAGGTGGCACTGAAGCTTTCTTT.

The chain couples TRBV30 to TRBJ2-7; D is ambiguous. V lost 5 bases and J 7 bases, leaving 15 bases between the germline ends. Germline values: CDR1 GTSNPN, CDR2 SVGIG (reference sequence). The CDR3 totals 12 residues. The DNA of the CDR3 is TGTGCCTGGTCCGATTCCATGGGGGAGCAGTACTTC. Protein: CAWSDSMGEQYF.

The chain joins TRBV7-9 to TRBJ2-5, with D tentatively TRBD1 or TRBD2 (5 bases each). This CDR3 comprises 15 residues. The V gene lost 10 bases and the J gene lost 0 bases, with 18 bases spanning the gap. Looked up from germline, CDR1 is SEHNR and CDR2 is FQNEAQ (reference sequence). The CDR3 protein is CATCQGRGYQETQYF. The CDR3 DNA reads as TGTGCCACCTGCCAAGGCCGGGGCTACCAAGAGACCCAGTACTTC. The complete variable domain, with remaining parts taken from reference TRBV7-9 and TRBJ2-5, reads DTGVSQNPRHKITKRGQNVTFRCDPISEHNRLYWYRQTLGQGPEFLTYFQNEAQLEKSRLLSDRFSAERPKGSFSTLEIQRTEQGDSAMYLCATCQGRGYQETQYFGPGTRLLVL.

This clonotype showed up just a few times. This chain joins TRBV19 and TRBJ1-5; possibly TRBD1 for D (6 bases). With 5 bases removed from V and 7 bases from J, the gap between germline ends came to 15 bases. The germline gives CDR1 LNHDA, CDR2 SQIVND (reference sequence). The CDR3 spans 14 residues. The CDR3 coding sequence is TGTGCCAGTAGTCCCTGGGGGCCCGAGCAGCCCCAGCATTTT. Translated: CASSPWGPEQPQHF. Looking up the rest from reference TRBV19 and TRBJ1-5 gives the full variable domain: DGGITQSPKYLFRKEGQNVTLSCEQNLNHDAMYWYRQDPGQGLRLIYYSQIVNDFQKGDIAEGYSVSREKKESFPLTVTSAQKNPTAFYLCASSPWGPEQPQHFGDGTRLSIL.

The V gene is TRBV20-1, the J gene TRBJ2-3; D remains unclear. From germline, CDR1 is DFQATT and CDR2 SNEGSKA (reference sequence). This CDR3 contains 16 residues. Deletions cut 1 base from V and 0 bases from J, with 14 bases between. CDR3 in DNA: TGCAGTGCTAGAGTCGGAGCTGGGTTGAGCACAGATACGCAGTATTTT. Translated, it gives CSARVGAGLSTDTQYF.

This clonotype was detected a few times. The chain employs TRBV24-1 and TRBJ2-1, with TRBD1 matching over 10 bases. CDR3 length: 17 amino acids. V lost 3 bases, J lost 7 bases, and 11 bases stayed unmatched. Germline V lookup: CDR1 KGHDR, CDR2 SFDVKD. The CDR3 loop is CATSDPGQGTVMNEQFF. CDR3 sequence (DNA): TGTGCCACCAGTGATCCGGGACAGGGGACGGTGATGAATGAGCAGTTCTTC.

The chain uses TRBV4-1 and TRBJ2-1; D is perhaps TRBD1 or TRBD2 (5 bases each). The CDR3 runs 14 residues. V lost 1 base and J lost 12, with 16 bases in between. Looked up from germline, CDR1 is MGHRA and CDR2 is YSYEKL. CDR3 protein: CASSQVLGVTMQFF. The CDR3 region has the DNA TGCGCCAGCAGCCAAGTTCTGGGGGTAACTATGCAGTTCTTC.